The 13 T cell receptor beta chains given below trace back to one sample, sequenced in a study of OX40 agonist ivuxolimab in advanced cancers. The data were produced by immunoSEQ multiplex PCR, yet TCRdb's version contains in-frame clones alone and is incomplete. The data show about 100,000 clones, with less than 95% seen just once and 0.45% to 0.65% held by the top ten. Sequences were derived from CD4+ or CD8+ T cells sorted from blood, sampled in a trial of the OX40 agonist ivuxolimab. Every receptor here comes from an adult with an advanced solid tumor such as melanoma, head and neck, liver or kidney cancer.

This CDR3 is CASSKGGPPGELFF. The CDR3 DNA follows: TGTGCCAGCAGTAAAGGGGGGCCCCCCGGGGAGCTGTTTTTT. The J gene is TRBJ2-2, the V gene TRBV27; D is possibly TRBD1 or TRBD2 (6 bases each). V was trimmed by 5 bases and J by 6 bases, leaving 13 bases between them. The CDR3 has 14 amino acids. Germline V CDR1 and CDR2: MNHEY, SMNVEV (reference sequence).

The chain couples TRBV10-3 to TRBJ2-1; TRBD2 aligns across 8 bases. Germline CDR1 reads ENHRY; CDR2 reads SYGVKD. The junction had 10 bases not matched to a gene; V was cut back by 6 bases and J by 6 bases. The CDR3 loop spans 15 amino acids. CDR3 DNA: TGTGCCATCAGGTCCGGGAGGGCCTCCCTCAATGAGCAGTTCTTC. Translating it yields CAIRSGRASLNEQFF.

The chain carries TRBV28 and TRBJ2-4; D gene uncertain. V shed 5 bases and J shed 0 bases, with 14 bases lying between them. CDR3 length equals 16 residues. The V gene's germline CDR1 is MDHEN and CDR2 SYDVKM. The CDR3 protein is CASSPLVDLAKNIQYF. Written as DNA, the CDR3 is TGTGCCAGCAGTCCGCTTGTGGATCTAGCCAAAAACATTCAGTACTTC.

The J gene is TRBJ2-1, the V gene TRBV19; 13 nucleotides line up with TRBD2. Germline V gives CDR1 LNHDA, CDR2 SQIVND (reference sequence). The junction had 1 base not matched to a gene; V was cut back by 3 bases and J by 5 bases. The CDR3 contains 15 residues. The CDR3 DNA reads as TGTGCCAGTAGTATCGGACTAGCGGGAGACAATGAGCAGTTCTTC. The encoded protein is CASSIGLAGDNEQFF. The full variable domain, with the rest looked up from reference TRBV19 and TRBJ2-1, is DGGITQSPKYLFRKEGQNVTLSCEQNLNHDAMYWYRQDPGQGLRLIYYSQIVNDFQKGDIAEGYSVSREKKESFPLTVTSAQKNPTAFYLCASSIGLAGDNEQFFGPGTRLTVL.

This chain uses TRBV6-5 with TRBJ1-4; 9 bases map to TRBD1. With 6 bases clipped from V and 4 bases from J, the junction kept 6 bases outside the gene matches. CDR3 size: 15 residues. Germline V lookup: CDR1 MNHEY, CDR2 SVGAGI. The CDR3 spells CASRPGTGNNEKLFF. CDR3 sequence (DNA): TGTGCCAGCAGACCCGGGACAGGGAATAATGAAAAACTGTTTTTT.

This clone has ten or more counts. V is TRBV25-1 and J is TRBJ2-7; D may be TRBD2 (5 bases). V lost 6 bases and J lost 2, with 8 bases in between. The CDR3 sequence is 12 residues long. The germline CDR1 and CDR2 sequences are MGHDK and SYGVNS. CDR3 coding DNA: TGTGCCAGCAGCGAGGGTCCCTACGAGCAGTACTTC. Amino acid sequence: CASSEGPYEQYF.

In DNA form, the CDR3 reads TGTGCCAGCAGTGAATTAGCCCTGACCACCGGGGAGCTGTTTTTT. Amino acid sequence: CASSELALTTGELFF. This chain uses TRBV25-1 with TRBJ2-2; no reliable D call. The V gene lost 1 base and the J gene lost 4 bases, with 10 bases spanning the gap. Per germline, CDR1 MGHDK and CDR2 SYGVNS. This CDR3 is built from 15 residues.

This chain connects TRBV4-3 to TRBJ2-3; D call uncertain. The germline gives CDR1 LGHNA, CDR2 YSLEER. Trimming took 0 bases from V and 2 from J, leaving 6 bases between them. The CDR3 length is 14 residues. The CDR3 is CASSQDRYTDTQYF. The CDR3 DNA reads TGCGCCAGCAGCCAAGACAGATACACAGATACGCAGTATTTT.

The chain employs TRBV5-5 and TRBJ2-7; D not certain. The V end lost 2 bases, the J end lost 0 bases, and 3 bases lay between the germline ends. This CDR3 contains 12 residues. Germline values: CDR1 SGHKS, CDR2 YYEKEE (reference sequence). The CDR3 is CASSLSSYEQYF. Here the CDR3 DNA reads TGTGCCAGCAGCTTAAGCTCCTACGAGCAGTACTTC.

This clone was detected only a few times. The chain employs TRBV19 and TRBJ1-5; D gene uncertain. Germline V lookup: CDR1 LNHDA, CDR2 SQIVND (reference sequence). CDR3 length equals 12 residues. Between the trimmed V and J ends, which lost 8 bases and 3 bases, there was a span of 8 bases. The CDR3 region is CASGPTNQPQHF. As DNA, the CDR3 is TGTGCCAGTGGACCGACCAATCAGCCCCAGCATTTT.

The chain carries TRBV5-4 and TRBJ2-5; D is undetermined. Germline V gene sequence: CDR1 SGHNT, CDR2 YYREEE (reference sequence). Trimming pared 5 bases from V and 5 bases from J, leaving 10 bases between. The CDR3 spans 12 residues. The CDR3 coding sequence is TGTGCCAGCAGTGGACCCAGGGAGACCCAGTACTTC. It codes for CASSGPRETQYF. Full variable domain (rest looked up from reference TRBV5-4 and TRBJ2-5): ETGVTQSPTHLIKTRGQQVTLRCSSQSGHNTVSWYQQALGQGPQFIFQYYREEENGRGNFPPRFSGLQFPNYSSELNVNALELDDSALYLCASSGPRETQYFGPGTRLLVL.

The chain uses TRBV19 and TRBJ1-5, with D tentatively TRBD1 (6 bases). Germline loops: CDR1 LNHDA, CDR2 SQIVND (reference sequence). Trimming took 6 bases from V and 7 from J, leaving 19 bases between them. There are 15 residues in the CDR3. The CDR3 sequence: CASSPPGAPGQPQHF. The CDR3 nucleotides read TGTGCCAGTAGCCCCCCAGGGGCCCCCGGGCAGCCCCAGCATTTT. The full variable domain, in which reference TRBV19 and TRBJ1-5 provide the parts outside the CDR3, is DGGITQSPKYLFRKEGQNVTLSCEQNLNHDAMYWYRQDPGQGLRLIYYSQIVNDFQKGDIAEGYSVSREKKESFPLTVTSAQKNPTAFYLCASSPPGAPGQPQHFGDGTRLSIL.

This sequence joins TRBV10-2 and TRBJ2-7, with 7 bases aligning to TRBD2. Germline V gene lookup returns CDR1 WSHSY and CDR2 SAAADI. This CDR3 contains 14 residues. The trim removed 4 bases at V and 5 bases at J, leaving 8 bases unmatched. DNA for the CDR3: TGCGCCAGCAGTGTGGGCGGGAGCATCGACGAGCAGTACTTC. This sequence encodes CASSVGGSIDEQYF.